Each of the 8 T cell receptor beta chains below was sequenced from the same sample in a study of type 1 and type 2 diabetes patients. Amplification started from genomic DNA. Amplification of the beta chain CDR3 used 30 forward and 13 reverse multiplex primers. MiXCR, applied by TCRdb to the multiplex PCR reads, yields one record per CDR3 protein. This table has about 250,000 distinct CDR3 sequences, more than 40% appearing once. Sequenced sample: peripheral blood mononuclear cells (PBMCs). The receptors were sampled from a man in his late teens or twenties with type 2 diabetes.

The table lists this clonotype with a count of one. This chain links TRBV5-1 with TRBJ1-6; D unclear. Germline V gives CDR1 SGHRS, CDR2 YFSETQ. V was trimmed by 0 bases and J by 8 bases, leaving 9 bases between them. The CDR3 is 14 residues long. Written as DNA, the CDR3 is TGCGCCAGCAGCTTGGGTCTATCTGATTCACCCCTCCACTTT. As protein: CASSLGLSDSPLHF.

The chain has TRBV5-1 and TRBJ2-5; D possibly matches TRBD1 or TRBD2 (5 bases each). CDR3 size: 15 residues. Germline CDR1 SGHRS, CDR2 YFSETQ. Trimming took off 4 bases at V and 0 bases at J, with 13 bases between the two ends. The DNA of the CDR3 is TGCGCCAGCAGCCCAGGGTCGAGGGACCAAGAGACCCAGTACTTC. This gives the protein CASSPGSRDQETQYF.

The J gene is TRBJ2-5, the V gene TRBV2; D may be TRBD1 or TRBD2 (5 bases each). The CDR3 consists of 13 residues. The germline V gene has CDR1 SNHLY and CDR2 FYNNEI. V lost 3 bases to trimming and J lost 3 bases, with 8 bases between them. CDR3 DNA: TGTGCCAGCAGTGATTGGGGGAAAGAGACCCAGTACTTC. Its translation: CASSDWGKETQYF.

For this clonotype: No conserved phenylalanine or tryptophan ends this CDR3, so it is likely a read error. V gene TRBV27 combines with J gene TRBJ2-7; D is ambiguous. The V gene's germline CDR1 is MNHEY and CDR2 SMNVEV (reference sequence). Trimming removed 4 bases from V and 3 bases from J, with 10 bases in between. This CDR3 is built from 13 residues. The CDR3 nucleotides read TGTGCCAGCAGTTCGGAAGAAGGCTACGAGCAGTACTCC. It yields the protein CASSSEEGYEQYS.

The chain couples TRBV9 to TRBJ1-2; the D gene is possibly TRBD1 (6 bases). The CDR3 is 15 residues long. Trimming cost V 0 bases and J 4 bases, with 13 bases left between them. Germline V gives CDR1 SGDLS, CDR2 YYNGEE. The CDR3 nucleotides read TGTGCCAGCAGCGTAGAGGACGGGGGGCCCTATGGCTACACCTTC. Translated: CASSVEDGGPYGYTF.

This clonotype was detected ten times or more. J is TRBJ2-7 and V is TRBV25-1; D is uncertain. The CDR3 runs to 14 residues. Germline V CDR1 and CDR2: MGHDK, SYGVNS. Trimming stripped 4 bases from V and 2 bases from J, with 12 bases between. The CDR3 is CASSGSTETYEQYF. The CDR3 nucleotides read TGTGCCAGCAGTGGATCCACTGAGACCTACGAGCAGTACTTC.

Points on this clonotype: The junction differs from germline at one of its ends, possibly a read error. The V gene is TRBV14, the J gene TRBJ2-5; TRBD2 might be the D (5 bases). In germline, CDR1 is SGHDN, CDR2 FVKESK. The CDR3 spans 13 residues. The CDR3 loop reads CASSQDRGIWRSF. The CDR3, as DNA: TGTGCCAGCAGCCAAGACCGAGGGATTTGGCGCTCCTTC.

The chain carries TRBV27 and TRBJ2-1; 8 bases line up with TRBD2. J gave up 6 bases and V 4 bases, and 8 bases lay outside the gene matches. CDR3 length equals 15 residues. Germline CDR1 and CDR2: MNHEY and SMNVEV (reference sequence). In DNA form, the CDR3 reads TGTGCCAGCAGTTCCTTGCGGGAGGCCTTCAATGAGCAGTTCTTC. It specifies CASSSLREAFNEQFF.